This T cell receptor (beta chain) was sequenced in a study of cytomegalovirus exposure and HLA in healthy donors. Use of 60 Vbeta and 13 Jbeta primers characterized the PCR. Method: immunoSEQ multiplex PCR; TCRdb's copy keeps in-frame clones and lacks some. Among 84,000 or so clones listed, less than 75% were seen once. This CDR3 region has 12 residues. The germline V gene has CDR1 LNHDA and CDR2 SQIVND (reference sequence). J lost 9 bases, V lost 6 bases, and 2 bases had no gene match. Study-wide results and limits: At a 0.05 false discovery rate, a later analysis found about 17,000 TCR beta sequences to be associated with HLA alleles. Presence/absence analyses rested on an assumption that sequencing depth was roughly uniform across donors. TRBV6-2, TRBV6-3 and some other V segments were excluded as indistinguishable. CMV antigen specificity of a few CMV-associated chains was confirmed in vitro.

As regards this clone: The antigen is not known.

The sample was PBMCs. The clonotype originates from a woman younger than 45 in good health and CMV-seropositive. The chain combines TRBV19 with TRBJ1-1; 12 bases are shared with TRBD1. The CDR3, as DNA: TGTGCCAGTAGGTGGGACAGGGGGCAAGCTTTCTTT. This gives the protein CASRWDRGQAFF.